Listed below are T cell receptor beta chains from one sample, sequenced in a study of OX40 agonist ivuxolimab in advanced cancers. Profiling relied on immunoSEQ multiplex PCR, and the TCRdb table lists in-frame clones only, not all of them. Among around 50,000 clones, 83% were seen once, and the ten largest hold 3.1%. The sample consisted of CD4+ or CD8+ T cells sorted from blood, taken in a trial of the OX40 agonist ivuxolimab. These TCRs come from an adult with an advanced solid tumor such as melanoma, head and neck, liver or kidney cancer. CDR3s include the opening cysteine and the closing phenylalanine or tryptophan. Fields, in order: J gene, D gene, clone size, V gene, CDR3 protein, CDR3 DNA. The D gene is left open where the match is weak. For some rows the clone size is stated as once, few or many, or as a class when expanded; others skip it.

>TRBJ2-7|.|.|TRBV6-5
CASSAPGDEQYF
TGTGCCAGCAGCGCCCCGGGGGACGAGCAGTACTTC
>TRBJ1-1|.|few|TRBV19
CASSWGLNTEAFF
TGTGCCAGTTCGTGGGGGCTCAACACTGAAGCTTTCTTT
>TRBJ2-1|TRBD2|few|TRBV9
CASSALPGLAGGGEQFF
TGTGCCAGCAGCGCCCTACCGGGACTAGCGGGAGGGGGCGAGCAGTTCTTC
>TRBJ2-1|TRBD1|.|TRBV30
CAWDAGQGVGDEQFF
TGTGCCTGGGACGCGGGACAGGGGGTAGGCGATGAGCAGTTCTTC
>TRBJ1-1|.|.|TRBV29-1
CSGVAGELNTEAFF
TGCAGCGGTGTGGCAGGGGAGCTTAACACTGAAGCTTTCTTT
>TRBJ2-7|TRBD2|.|TRBV5-6
CASRSGRADEQYF
TGTGCCAGTAGAAGCGGGAGGGCCGACGAGCAGTACTTC
>TRBJ1-4|.|.|TRBV5-1
CASSPGQGLEKLFF
TGCGCCAGCAGCCCGGGGCAGGGCCTTGAAAAACTGTTTTTT
>TRBJ1-1|.|.|TRBV29-1
CSVEPNRNTEAFF
TGCAGCGTTGAACCCAACAGGAACACTGAAGCTTTCTTT
>TRBJ1-2|TRBD1|.|TRBV30
CAWSELGTGGFGYTF
TGTGCCTGGAGTGAACTTGGGACAGGGGGCTTTGGCTACACCTTC
>TRBJ1-2|.|few|TRBV11-2
CASSAMRVSGYTF
TGTGCCAGCAGCGCTATGAGGGTCTCTGGCTACACCTTC
>TRBJ2-1|TRBD2|.|TRBV29-1
CSGRDKTSRHEQFF
TGCAGCGGCCGAGACAAGACTAGCAGGCATGAGCAGTTCTTC
>TRBJ1-2|.|.|TRBV6-5
CASSGTYGYTF
TGTGCCAGCAGTGGCACGTATGGCTACACCTTC
>TRBJ1-6|.|.|TRBV6-1
CASSEPFGVGSPLHF
TGTGCCAGCAGTGAACCGTTTGGGGTCGGTTCACCCCTCCACTTT
>TRBJ2-3|.|once|TRBV2
CASSLQGVDTQYF
TGTGCCAGCAGCCTACAGGGAGTTGATACGCAGTATTTT
>TRBJ2-5|.|.|TRBV15
CATSTSLGETQYF
TGTGCCACCAGCACTTCACTGGGAGAGACCCAGTACTTC
>TRBJ2-7|TRBD1|.|TRBV5-4
CASSAGTGEGHEQYF
TGTGCCAGCAGCGCAGGGACAGGGGAAGGTCACGAGCAGTACTTC
>TRBJ1-2|.|.|TRBV28
CASSFLGSTDPAVGYTF
TGTGCCAGCAGTTTTTTGGGCTCGACAGACCCGGCGGTTGGCTACACCTTC
>TRBJ2-5|.|.|TRBV7-2
CASSPTRETQYF
TGTGCCAGCAGCCCCACCCGGGAGACCCAGTACTTC
>TRBJ2-1|TRBD2|.|TRBV6-5
CASRGLAGLNEQFF
TGTGCCAGCAGGGGACTAGCGGGACTCAATGAGCAGTTCTTC
>TRBJ2-2|TRBD1|.|TRBV5-1
CASSVSNGQGATGELFF
TGCGCCAGCAGCGTTTCCAACGGACAGGGGGCGACCGGGGAGCTGTTTTTT
>TRBJ2-1|TRBD2|.|TRBV5-4
CASADSGRALYNEQFF
TGTGCCAGCGCGGATAGCGGGAGGGCCTTGTACAATGAGCAGTTCTTC
>TRBJ2-1|TRBD2|.|TRBV7-2
CASTRTSGIVGANEQFF
TGTGCCAGCACAAGGACTAGCGGGATTGTTGGTGCCAATGAGCAGTTCTTC
>TRBJ1-1|.|.|TRBV19
CASSETDRWEAFF
TGTGCCAGTAGTGAAACGGACAGATGGGAAGCTTTCTTT
>TRBJ1-4|.|.|TRBV28
CASSPAGRGGEKLFF
TGTGCCAGCAGTCCCGCGGGGAGGGGAGGTGAAAAACTGTTTTTT
>TRBJ2-3|.|.|TRBV7-9
CASSPSGSTDTQYF
TGTGCCAGCAGCCCCAGCGGCAGCACAGATACGCAGTATTTT
>TRBJ2-7|.|.|TRBV27
CASSLGRAHYEQYF
TGTGCCAGCAGTTTGGGTAGGGCACACTACGAGCAGTACTTC
>TRBJ2-5|.|once|TRBV19
CASSINSGRETQYF
TGTGCCAGTAGTATAAATTCGGGGAGGGAGACCCAGTACTTC
>TRBJ2-4|TRBD2|.|TRBV11-2
CASSSSTSGNNIQYF
TGTGCCAGCAGCTCCTCGACTAGCGGGAATAACATTCAGTACTTC
>TRBJ1-5|.|.|TRBV2
CASSEKTLRGNQPQHF
TGTGCCAGCAGTGAGAAGACACTTAGGGGCAATCAGCCCCAGCATTTT
>TRBJ2-6|.|.|TRBV6-5
CAAGPGANVLTF
TGTGCCGCAGGGCCTGGGGCCAACGTCCTGACTTTC
>TRBJ1-2|TRBD1|few|TRBV9
CASSVVAGGGRGYTF
TGTGCCAGCAGCGTAGTGGCAGGGGGCGGCCGTGGCTACACCTTC
>TRBJ1-5|.|.|TRBV6-1
CASSEAGGDYQPQHF
TGTGCCAGCAGTGAAGCGGGCGGGGATTATCAGCCCCAGCATTTT
>TRBJ2-7|TRBD1|.|TRBV7-8
CASSLRPGQVIGEQYF
TGTGCCAGCAGCTTAAGGCCGGGACAGGTAATCGGGGAGCAGTACTTC
>TRBJ1-2|.|once|TRBV6-5
CASSYLQVNYGYTF
TGTGCCAGCAGTTACCTACAGGTTAACTATGGCTACACCTTC
>TRBJ1-5|.|.|TRBV19
CASSSQAGQPQHF
TGTGCCAGTAGTAGCCAGGCAGGTCAGCCCCAGCATTTT
>TRBJ1-4|.|.|TRBV28
CASSLNQGVYEKLFF
TGTGCCAGCAGTTTAAATCAGGGCGTATACGAAAAACTGTTTTTT
>TRBJ1-2|.|.|TRBV7-9
CASRIPLSTNYGYTF
TGTGCCAGCAGAATACCCCTCAGTACTAACTATGGCTACACCTTC
>TRBJ2-1|TRBD2|.|TRBV28
CASSPTSGSYNEQFF
TGTGCCAGCAGCCCGACTAGCGGGTCATACAATGAGCAGTTCTTC
>TRBJ2-1|TRBD2|.|TRBV7-2
CASRGGLAGVRAYNEQFF
TGTGCCAGCCGCGGCGGACTAGCGGGAGTTAGGGCCTACAATGAGCAGTTCTTC
>TRBJ2-3|.|.|TRBV9
CASSVLQAGGTDTQYF
TGTGCCAGCAGCGTTCTTCAGGCCGGGGGCACAGATACGCAGTATTTT
>TRBJ2-7|TRBD2|.|TRBV10-3
CAISEGLADLSEQYF
TGTGCCATCAGTGAGGGACTAGCGGACCTAAGCGAGCAGTACTTC